This is a list of T cell receptor beta chains from one sample in a study. TCRdb passed the 5' RACE reads through MiXCR, listing each CDR3 protein once. The repertoire holds roughly 42,000 distinct CDR3 sequences, under 25% seen once, with roughly 3.7% in the top ten. Input material: Tregs sorted from blood. The receptors here all came from a female donor with breast cancer. Each CDR3 is given with its conserved first and last residue. D genes are given only for firm matches. Size is stated for part of the rows, as once, few or many counts, or as a class when the clone is expanded.

>TRBD1|TRBV11-2|.|13|TRBJ1-2
TGTGCCAGCAGCTTCGACAGGGCCTATGGCTACACCTTC
CASSFDRAYGYTF
>TRBD2|TRBV7-9|.|15|TRBJ2-5
TGTGCCAGCAGCTTCCCGGGACTACCCAGAGAGACCCAGTACTTC
CASSFPGLPRETQYF
>.|TRBV6-1|many|15|TRBJ2-7
TGTGCCAGCAGTGAAGACGGGAGACTCTTCGACGAGCAGTACTTC
CASSEDGRLFDEQYF
>.|TRBV4-2|few|17|TRBJ2-1
TGTGCCAGCAGCCAAGAGGGTCTAGCGCTACGCAACAATGAGCAGTTCTTC
CASSQEGLALRNNEQFF
>.|TRBV12-3/TRBV12-4|many|17|TRBJ2-3
TGTGCCAGCAGTCCCCCACAGCCGAACCCTAGCACAGATACGCAGTATTTT
CASSPPQPNPSTDTQYF
>.|TRBV2|few|14|TRBJ2-2
TGTGCCAGCCGGCGGAGCGGGAACACCGGGGAGCTGTTTTTT
CASRRSGNTGELFF
>.|TRBV9|.|17|TRBJ1-2
TGTGCCAGCAGCGCGCCCAAAGGAGGCAGTTCTAGCTATGGCTACACCTTC
CASSAPKGGSSSYGYTF
>TRBD1|TRBV13|.|17|TRBJ1-1
TGTGCCAGCAGCTTACAGGGGGCGTTATGGGAGGACACTGAAGCTTTCTTT
CASSLQGALWEDTEAFF
>.|TRBV4-1|.|17|TRBJ1-6
TGCGCCAGCAGCCAAGGATTCGGATCTGAGATAAATTCACCCCTCCACTTT
CASSQGFGSEINSPLHF
>.|TRBV20-1|.|16|TRBJ2-5
TGCAGTGCTAGAGATACGGCTAGCGCTTACCAAGAGACCCAGTACTTC
CSARDTASAYQETQYF
>.|TRBV5-1|.|13|TRBJ1-2
TGCGCCAGCAGCTTGGATGGAGGGTCGGACTACACCTTC
CASSLDGGSDYTF
>TRBD2|TRBV7-9|.|18|TRBJ2-2
TGTGCCAGCAGCTTAGCGCACGGAGCGGGAAGGTTGTCGGGGGAGCTGTTTTTT
CASSLAHGAGRLSGELFF
>.|TRBV7-9|many|11|TRBJ2-5
TGTGCCAGCAGCTTAAGTGAGACCCAGTACTTC
CASSLSETQYF
>.|TRBV20-1|many|12|TRBJ2-1
TGCAGTGCTAGAGATTCGCTAGCGGAGCAGTTCTTC
CSARDSLAEQFF
>.|TRBV18|.|14|TRBJ2-3
TGTGCCAGCTCACCCGGGACTAGCACAGATACGCAGTATTTT
CASSPGTSTDTQYF
>TRBD2|TRBV27|.|16|TRBJ2-2
TGTGCCAGCAGTTTATTTGCTAGCGGATACACCGGGGAGCTGTTTTTT
CASSLFASGYTGELFF
>.|TRBV30|.|14|TRBJ1-2
TGTACCTGGAGGACAGAAATAGAGCTGTATGGCTACACCTTC
CTWRTEIELYGYTF
>.|TRBV15|few|16|TRBJ2-5
TGTGCCACTCGAAGGGCGGGCGTGTCCTTCCAAGAGACCCAGTACTTC
CATRRAGVSFQETQYF
>.|TRBV27|.|14|TRBJ2-7
TGTGCCAGCAGTTTACGGTTTGGGGACTGCGAGCAGTACTTC
CASSLRFGDCEQYF
>.|TRBV5-4|many|14|TRBJ2-7
TGTGCCAGCAGCCCAACAGGATCCCTCTACGAGCAGTACTTC
CASSPTGSLYEQYF
>.|TRBV19|.|18|TRBJ1-5
TGTGCCAGTACGGGTATTTTTGGACAGCCCGATAGCAATCAGCCCCAGCATTTT
CASTGIFGQPDSNQPQHF
>.|TRBV2|.|8|TRBJ2-1
TGTGCCAACAATGAGCAGTTCTTC
CANNEQFF
>TRBD1|TRBV20-1|.|15|TRBJ1-4
TGCAGTGCTAGGAAAATGGGACAGGGGGGTGAAAAACTGTTTTTT
CSARKMGQGGEKLFF
>.|TRBV29-1|.|12|TRBJ2-1
TGCAGCGTTGATGGGGGGACCAATGAGCAGTTCTTC
CSVDGGTNEQFF
>.|TRBV28|many|13|TRBJ2-7
TGTGCCAGCAGTTTAGTCAGGGCGGGCGAGCAGTACTTC
CASSLVRAGEQYF
>TRBD2|TRBV19|.|15|TRBJ2-3
TGTGCCAGTAGTGGGGGGGACTCGTCCGCAGATACGCAGTATTTT
CASSGGDSSADTQYF
>.|TRBV20-1|many|13|TRBJ2-7
TGCAGTGCCGACTCCCGGGGCTCCTACGAGCAGTACTTC
CSADSRGSYEQYF
>.|TRBV10-3|many|13|TRBJ1-1
TGTGCCATCATGGGACATACGAACACTGAAGCTTTCTTT
CAIMGHTNTEAFF
>.|TRBV11-2|.|14|TRBJ2-7
TGTGCCAGCAGCGGCTACATGGGTTCCTACGAGCAGTACTTC
CASSGYMGSYEQYF
>.|TRBV3-1|.|14|TRBJ2-3
TGTGCCAGCAGCCAAGTCTCCCGTCCAGATACGCAGTATTTT
CASSQVSRPDTQYF
>.|TRBV20-1|.|14|TRBJ2-1
TGCAGTGCTAGAGATTGGCAGTTGGAAAATGAGCAGTTCTTC
CSARDWQLENEQFF
>.|TRBV7-9|many|15|TRBJ2-3
TGTGCCAGCAGCTTAGCGAGGAGGCCCACAGATACGCAGTATTTT
CASSLARRPTDTQYF
>TRBD2|TRBV4-1|many|16|TRBJ2-1
TGCGCCAGCAGCCAACCCGGACTAGCGGGAGGACTTAGACAGTTCTTC
CASSQPGLAGGLRQFF
>.|TRBV5-6|.|14|TRBJ2-1
TGTGCCAGCAGCTTGGCGGGAGCCATTAATGAGCAGTTCTTC
CASSLAGAINEQFF
>.|TRBV5-1|many|14|TRBJ2-2
TGCGCCAGCAGCTTGGGAGGGCACACCGGGGAGCTGTTTTTT
CASSLGGHTGELFF
>TRBD2|TRBV18|.|16|TRBJ2-7
TGTGCCAGCTCACCAATAAGAGCGGGAGACCTCTCCGAGCAGTACTTC
CASSPIRAGDLSEQYF
>.|TRBV6-5|many|13|TRBJ1-5
TGTGCCAGCAGAACAGGGACGGGTCAGCCCCAGCATTTT
CASRTGTGQPQHF
>.|TRBV4-1|once|8|TRBJ1-1
TGTGCCAGCAGCCAAGCATTCTTT
CASSQAFF
>TRBD1|TRBV4-1|medium-sized|15|TRBJ1-1
TGCGCCAGCAGCCCGCTGGGACAGGGCTACACTGAAGCTTTCTTT
CASSPLGQGYTEAFF
>.|TRBV7-2|many|15|TRBJ2-7
TGTGCCAGCAGCTTAGCAGCGGGTGGGGCCTACGAGCAGTACTTC
CASSLAAGGAYEQYF